This TCR beta chain appears in the sequencing data of a study of T cell clusters in autoimmune cytopenias. Some 39,000 genome equivalents of blood DNA were amplified for TRB. Multiplex touch-down PCR amplified TRB using TRB-A and TRB-B pools in one tube. TCRdb re-called the multiplex PCR reads; every CDR3 protein appears as one record, without DNA. The sample totals under 8,500 distinct CDR3 sequences. This clonotype is medium-sized by frequency. The CDR3 is 13 residues long. Germline values: CDR1 GTSNPN, CDR2 SVGIG (reference sequence). This sequence originates from a human donor with an autoimmune cytopenia or autoimmune hepatitis (not recorded which). The sequenced material came from peripheral blood. V usage is TRBV30 and J usage is TRBJ1-2; TCRdb names TRBD1, which stays unverified in the absence of DNA. CDR3 loop: CAWSVGGSYGYTF. Based on the CDR3 plus reference TRBV30 and TRBJ1-2, the full variable domain is SQTIHQWPATLVQPVGSPLSLECTVEGTSNPNLYWYRQAAGRGLQLLFYSVGIGQISSEVPQNLSASRPQDRQFILSSKKLLLSDSGFYLCAWSVGGSYGYTFGSGTRLTVV.